The source of this T cell receptor (beta chain) is a study of CD8 T cells in ankylosing spondylitis. TCRdb recomputed calls from the 5' RACE reads with MiXCR, one row per CDR3 protein. In the table there are under 170,000 distinct CDR3 sequences, more than 40% of which are singletons. CDR3 length: 11 amino acids. Per the germline V gene, CDR1 is LGHNA and CDR2 is YNFKEQ. The ends were cut back, 1 base at V and 6 bases at J, with 4 bases in the middle. This TCR came from a male donor with ankylosing spondylitis. The V gene is TRBV4-2, the J gene TRBJ2-7; D is uncertain. Source material: synovial fluid, either unsorted or a sorted T cell fraction (not recorded which). Here the CDR3 reads CASSQGPEQYF. The DNA of the CDR3 is TGTGCCAGCAGCCAAGGCCCCGAGCAGTACTTC.